A single T cell receptor (beta chain) is shown here with its context. Its antigen is undetermined. In germline, CDR1 is LGHDT, CDR2 YNNKEL (reference sequence). The CDR3 has 14 amino acids. V shed 5 bases and J shed 6 bases, with 16 bases lying between them. The sample belongs to a study of blood T cells in healthy people across ages. Study overall: In model experiments, template switching was able to capture about one barcoded beta molecule for every two T cells that were present. Study-wide results and limits: Aged donors had fewer naive CD4+ cells and lower diversity than long-lived donors.

Next came a second PCR, run for about 7 to 11 cycles, which used a sample-barcoded 5' primer along with a J-beta primer mix. Every cDNA was tagged by a template-switch adaptor with 12 random nucleotides. Via MiXCR, TCRdb re-called the 5' RACE reads, giving one row per CDR3 protein. The table records 550,000 to 700,000 distinct CDR3 sequences, 25% to 30% of them present only once. This TCR came from a woman aged 70-85 years in good health. Input material: blood. The chain uses TRBV3-1 and TRBJ1-1; the D gene is possibly TRBD1 (6 bases). CDR3 sequence: CASSSLGGIAEAFF. The CDR3 DNA reads as TGTGCCAGCAGCTCATTAGGGGGAATTGCTGAAGCTTTCTTT.